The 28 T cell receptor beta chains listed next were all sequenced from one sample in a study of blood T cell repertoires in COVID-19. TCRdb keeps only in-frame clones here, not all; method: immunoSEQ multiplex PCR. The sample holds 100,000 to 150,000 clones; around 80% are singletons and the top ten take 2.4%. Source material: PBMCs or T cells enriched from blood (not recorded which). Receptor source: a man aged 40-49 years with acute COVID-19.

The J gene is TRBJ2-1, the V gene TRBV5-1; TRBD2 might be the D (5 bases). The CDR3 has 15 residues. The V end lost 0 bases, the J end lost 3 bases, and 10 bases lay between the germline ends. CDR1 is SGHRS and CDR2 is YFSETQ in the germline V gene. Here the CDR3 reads CASSLDGGGYNEQFF. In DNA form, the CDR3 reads TGCGCCAGCAGCTTGGATGGAGGTGGCTACAATGAGCAGTTCTTC. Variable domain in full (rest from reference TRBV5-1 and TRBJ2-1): KAGVTQTPRYLIKTRGQQVTLSCSPISGHRSVSWYQQTPGQGLQFLFEYFSETQRNKGNFPGRFSGRQFSNSRSEMNVSTLELGDSALYLCASSLDGGGYNEQFFGPGTRLTVL.

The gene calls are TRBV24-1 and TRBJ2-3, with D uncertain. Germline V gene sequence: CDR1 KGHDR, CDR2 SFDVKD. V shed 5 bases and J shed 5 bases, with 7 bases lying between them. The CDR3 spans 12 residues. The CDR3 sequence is CATSGRGDTQYF. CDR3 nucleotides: TGTGCCACCAGTGGTAGAGGAGATACGCAGTATTTT.

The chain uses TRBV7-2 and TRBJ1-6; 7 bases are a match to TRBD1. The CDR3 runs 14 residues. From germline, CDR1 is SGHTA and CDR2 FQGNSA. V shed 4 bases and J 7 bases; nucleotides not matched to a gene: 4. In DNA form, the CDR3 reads TGTGCCAGCAGCTATCGGGACAGAAATTCACCCCTCCACTTT. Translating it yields CASSYRDRNSPLHF.

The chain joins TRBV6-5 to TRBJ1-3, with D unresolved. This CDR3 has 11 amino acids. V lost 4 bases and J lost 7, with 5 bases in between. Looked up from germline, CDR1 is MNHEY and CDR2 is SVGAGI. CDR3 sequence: CASSSENTIYF. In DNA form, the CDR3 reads TGTGCCAGCAGTTCGGAGAACACCATATATTTT.

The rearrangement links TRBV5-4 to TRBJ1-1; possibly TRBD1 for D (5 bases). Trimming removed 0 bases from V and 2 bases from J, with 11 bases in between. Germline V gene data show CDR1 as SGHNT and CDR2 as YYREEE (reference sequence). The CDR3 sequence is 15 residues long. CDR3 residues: CASSLDRGGNTEAFF. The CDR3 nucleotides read TGTGCCAGCAGCTTGGATAGGGGAGGAAACACTGAAGCTTTCTTT. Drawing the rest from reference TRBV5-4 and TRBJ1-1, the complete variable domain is ETGVTQSPTHLIKTRGQQVTLRCSSQSGHNTVSWYQQALGQGPQFIFQYYREEENGRGNFPPRFSGLQFPNYSSELNVNALELDDSALYLCASSLDRGGNTEAFFGQGTRLTVV.

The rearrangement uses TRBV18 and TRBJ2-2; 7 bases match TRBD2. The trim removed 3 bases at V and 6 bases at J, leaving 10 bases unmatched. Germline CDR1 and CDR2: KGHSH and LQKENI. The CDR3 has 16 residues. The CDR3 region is CASSPTGGSKAGELFF. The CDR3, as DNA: TGTGCCAGCTCACCGACCGGGGGGAGTAAAGCCGGGGAGCTGTTTTTT. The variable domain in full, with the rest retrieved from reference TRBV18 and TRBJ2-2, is NAGVMQNPRHLVRRRGQEARLRCSPMKGHSHVYWYRQLPEEGLKFMVYLQKENIIDESGMPKERFSAEFPKEGPSILRIQQVVRGDSAAYFCASSPTGGSKAGELFFGEGSRLTVL.

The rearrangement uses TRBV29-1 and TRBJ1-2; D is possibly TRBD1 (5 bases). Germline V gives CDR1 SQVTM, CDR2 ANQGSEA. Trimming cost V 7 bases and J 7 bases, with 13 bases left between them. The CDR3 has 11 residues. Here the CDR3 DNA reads TGCAGCGACTCAGGGACTCGTGGCTACACCTTC. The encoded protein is CSDSGTRGYTF. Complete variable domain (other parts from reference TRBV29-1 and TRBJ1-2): SAVISQKPSRDICQRGTSLTIQCQVDSQVTMMFWYRQQPGQSLTLIATANQGSEATYESGFVIDKFPISRPNLTFSTLTVSNMSPEDSSIYLCSDSGTRGYTFGSGTRLTVV.

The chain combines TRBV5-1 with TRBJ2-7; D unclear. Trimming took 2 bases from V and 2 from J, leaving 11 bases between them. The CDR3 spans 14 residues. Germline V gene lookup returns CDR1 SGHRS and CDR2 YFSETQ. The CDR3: CASSFTPVTYEQYF. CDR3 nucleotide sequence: TGCGCCAGCAGCTTTACACCAGTCACCTACGAGCAGTACTTC.

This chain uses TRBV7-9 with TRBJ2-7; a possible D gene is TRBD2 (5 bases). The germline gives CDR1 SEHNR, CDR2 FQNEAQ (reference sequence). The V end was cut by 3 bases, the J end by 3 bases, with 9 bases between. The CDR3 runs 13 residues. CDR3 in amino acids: CASSFEGSYEQYF. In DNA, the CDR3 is TGTGCCAGCAGCTTCGAAGGGAGCTACGAGCAGTACTTC.

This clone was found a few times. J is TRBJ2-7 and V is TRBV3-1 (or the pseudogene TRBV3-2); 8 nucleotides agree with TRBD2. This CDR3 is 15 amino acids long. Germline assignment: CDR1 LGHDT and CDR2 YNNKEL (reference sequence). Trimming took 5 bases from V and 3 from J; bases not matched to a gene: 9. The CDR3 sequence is CASSEPGLEIYEQYF. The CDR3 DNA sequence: TGTGCCAGCAGCGAACCGGGACTAGAGATCTACGAGCAGTACTTC.

This chain's CDR3 is CASSLTRDYNEQFF. Here the CDR3 DNA reads TGTGCCAGCAGCTTAACGCGGGACTACAATGAGCAGTTCTTC. This chain uses TRBV7-2 with TRBJ2-1, with a possible D match to TRBD2 (6 bases). The CDR3 extends over 14 amino acids. Germline CDR1 reads SGHTA; CDR2 reads FQGNSA. The V end lost 2 bases, the J end lost 3 bases, and 8 bases lay between the germline ends.

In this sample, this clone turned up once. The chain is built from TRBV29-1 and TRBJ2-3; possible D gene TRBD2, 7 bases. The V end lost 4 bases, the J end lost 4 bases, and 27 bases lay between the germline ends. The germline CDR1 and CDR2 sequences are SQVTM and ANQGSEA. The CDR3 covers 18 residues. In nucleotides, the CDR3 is TGCAGCGTTGGCGGCGCCGCCGACGGGGGGCCGAGGGCAGATACGCAGTATTTT. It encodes CSVGGAADGGPRADTQYF.

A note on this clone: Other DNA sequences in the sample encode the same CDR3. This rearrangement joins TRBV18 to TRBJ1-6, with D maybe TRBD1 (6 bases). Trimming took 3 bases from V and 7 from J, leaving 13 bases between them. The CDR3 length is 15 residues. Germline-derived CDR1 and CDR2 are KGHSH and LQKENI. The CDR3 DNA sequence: TGTGCCAGCTCACCCCGAGAGACAGGAAATTCACCCCTCCACTTT. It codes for CASSPRETGNSPLHF.

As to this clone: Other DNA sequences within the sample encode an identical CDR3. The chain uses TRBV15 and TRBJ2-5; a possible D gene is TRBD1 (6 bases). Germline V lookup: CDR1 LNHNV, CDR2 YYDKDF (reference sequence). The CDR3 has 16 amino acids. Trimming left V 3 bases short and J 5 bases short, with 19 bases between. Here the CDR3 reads CATSSAVYQGKETQYF. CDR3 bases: TGTGCCACCAGCAGCGCCGTTTATCAGGGGAAGGAGACCCAGTACTTC.

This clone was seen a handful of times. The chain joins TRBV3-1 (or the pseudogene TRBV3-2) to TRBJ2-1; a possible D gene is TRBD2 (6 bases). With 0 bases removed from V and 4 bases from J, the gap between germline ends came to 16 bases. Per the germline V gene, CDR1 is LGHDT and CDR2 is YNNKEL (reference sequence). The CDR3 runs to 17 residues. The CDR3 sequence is CASSQDSPGAFYNEQFF. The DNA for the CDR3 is TGTGCCAGCAGCCAAGATTCGCCGGGAGCGTTTTACAATGAGCAGTTCTTC.

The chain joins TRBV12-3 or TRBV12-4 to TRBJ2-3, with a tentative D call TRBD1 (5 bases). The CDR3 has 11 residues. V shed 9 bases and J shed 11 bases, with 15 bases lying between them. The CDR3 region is CASLGAYRQYF. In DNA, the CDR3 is TGTGCCAGTCTAGGGGCGTATAGGCAGTATTTT.

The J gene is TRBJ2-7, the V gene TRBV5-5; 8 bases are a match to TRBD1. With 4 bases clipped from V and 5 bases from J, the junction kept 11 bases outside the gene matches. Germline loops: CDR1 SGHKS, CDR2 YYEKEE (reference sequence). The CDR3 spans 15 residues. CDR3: CASSNGQGSSDEQYF. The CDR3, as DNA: TGTGCCAGCAGCAATGGACAGGGATCGTCCGACGAGCAGTACTTC.

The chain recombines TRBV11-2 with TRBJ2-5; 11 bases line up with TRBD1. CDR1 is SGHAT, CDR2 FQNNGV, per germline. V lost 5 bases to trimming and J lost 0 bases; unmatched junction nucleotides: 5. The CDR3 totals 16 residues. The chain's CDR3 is CASSPGTGGYQETQYF. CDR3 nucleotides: TGTGCCAGCAGCCCCGGGACAGGGGGTTACCAAGAGACCCAGTACTTC. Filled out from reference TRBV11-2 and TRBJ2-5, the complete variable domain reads EAGVAQSPRYKIIEKRQSVAFWCNPISGHATLYWYQQILGQGPKLLIQFQNNGVVDDSQLPKDRFSAERLKGVDSTLKIQPAKLEDSAVYLCASSPGTGGYQETQYFGPGTRLLVL.

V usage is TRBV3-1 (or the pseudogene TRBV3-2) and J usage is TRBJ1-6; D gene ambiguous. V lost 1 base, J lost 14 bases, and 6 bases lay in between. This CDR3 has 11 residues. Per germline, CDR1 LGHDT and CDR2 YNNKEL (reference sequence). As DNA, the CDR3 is TGTGCCAGCAGCCAAGGCAGGACCCTCCACTTT. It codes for CASSQGRTLHF.

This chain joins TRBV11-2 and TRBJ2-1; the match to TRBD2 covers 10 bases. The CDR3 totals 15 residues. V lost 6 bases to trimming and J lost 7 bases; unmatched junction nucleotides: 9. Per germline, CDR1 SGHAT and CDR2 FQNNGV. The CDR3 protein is CASRPSGGVGNEQFF. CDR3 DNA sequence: TGTGCCAGCAGACCAAGCGGGGGGGTCGGAAATGAGCAGTTCTTC.

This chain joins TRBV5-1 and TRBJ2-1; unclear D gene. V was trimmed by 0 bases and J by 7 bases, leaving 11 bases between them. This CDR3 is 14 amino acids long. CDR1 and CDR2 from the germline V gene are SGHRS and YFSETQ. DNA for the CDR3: TGCGCCAGCAGCTTGGTGACTTCCTTTAATGAGCAGTTCTTC. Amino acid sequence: CASSLVTSFNEQFF. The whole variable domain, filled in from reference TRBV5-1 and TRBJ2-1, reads KAGVTQTPRYLIKTRGQQVTLSCSPISGHRSVSWYQQTPGQGLQFLFEYFSETQRNKGNFPGRFSGRQFSNSRSEMNVSTLELGDSALYLCASSLVTSFNEQFFGPGTRLTVL.

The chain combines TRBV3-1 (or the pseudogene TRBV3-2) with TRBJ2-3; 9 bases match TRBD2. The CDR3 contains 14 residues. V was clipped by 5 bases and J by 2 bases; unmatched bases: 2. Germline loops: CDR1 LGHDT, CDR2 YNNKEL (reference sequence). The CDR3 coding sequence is TGTGCCAGCAGCTGGACTAGCGTCACAGATACGCAGTATTTT. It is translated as CASSWTSVTDTQYF.

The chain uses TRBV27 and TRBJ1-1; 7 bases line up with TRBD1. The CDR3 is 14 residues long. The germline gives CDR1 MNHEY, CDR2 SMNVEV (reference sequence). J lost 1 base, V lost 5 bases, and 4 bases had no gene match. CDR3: CASSRWTGNTEAFF. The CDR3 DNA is TGTGCCAGCAGTCGATGGACAGGGAACACTGAAGCTTTCTTT.

CDR3 region: CSVGSGQGISGELFF. CDR3 bases: TGCAGCGTCGGGTCCGGACAGGGAATCTCCGGGGAGCTGTTTTTT. The chain employs TRBV29-1 and TRBJ2-2; the match to TRBD1 covers 8 bases. Trimming removed 6 bases from V and 6 bases from J; junction bases left unmatched: 12. This CDR3 contains 15 residues. The germline V gene encodes CDR1 SQVTM and CDR2 ANQGSEA.

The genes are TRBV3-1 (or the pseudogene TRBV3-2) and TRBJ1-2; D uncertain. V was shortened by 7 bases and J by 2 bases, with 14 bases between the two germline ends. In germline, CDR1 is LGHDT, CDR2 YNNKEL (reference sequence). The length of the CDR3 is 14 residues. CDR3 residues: CASTPTSINYGYTF. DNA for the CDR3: TGTGCCAGCACTCCAACTTCAATAAACTATGGCTACACCTTC.

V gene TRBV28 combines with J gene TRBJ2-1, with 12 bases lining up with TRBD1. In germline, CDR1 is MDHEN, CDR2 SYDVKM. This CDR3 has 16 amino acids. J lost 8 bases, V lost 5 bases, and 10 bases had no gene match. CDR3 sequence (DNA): TGTGCCAGCAGTCTAGTCCCGGGACAGGGGGCTCATGAGCAGTTCTTC. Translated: CASSLVPGQGAHEQFF.

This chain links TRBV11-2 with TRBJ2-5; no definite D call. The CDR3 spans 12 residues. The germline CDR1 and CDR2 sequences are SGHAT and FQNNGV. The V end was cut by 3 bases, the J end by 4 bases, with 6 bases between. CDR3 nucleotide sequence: TGTGCCAGCAGCTTGGAGCGAGAGACCCAGTACTTC. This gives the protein CASSLERETQYF.

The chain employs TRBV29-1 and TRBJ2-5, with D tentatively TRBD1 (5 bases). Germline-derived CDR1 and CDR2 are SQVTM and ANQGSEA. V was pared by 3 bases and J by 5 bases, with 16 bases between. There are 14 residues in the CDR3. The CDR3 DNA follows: TGCAGCGTTGAGGGCAGGGATCGTCAGGAGACCCAGTACTTC. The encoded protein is CSVEGRDRQETQYF.